The rows below give T cell receptor beta chains drawn from one sample of a study of blood T cell repertoires in COVID-19. Some clones are missing from TCRdb's copy, which holds only in-frame ones; the method was immunoSEQ multiplex PCR. This sample has roughly 180,000 clones, with about 85% found just once. Material: peripheral blood. All receptors derive from a man in his sixties who had recovered from COVID-19. Each CDR3 is given with its conserved first and last residue. A D gene is named only where the DNA matches it firmly. Rows give clone size only sometimes, using once, few, many, or a class for an expanded clone.

clone_size d_call j_call v_call cdr3_length cdr3_nt cdr3_aa
few . TRBJ1-6 TRBV5-1 16 TGCGCCAGCAGCTTGGCCGAGGGCAGGATTAATTCACCCCTCCACTTT CASSLAEGRINSPLHF
. . TRBJ1-1 TRBV11-2 13 TGTGCCAGCACCTTACGGGGAAACACTGAAGCTTTCTTT CASTLRGNTEAFF
. . TRBJ1-4 TRBV19 16 TGTGCCAGTAGTCGAAGCCGCAAGGGGGTGGAGGAAAAACTGTTTTTT CASSRSRKGVEEKLFF
. . TRBJ1-3 TRBV5-4 15 TGTGCCAGCAGTTTGGACAGAAACTCTGGAAACACCATATATTTT CASSLDRNSGNTIYF
. . TRBJ2-7 TRBV2 15 TGTGCCAGCAAATCACCGAGGGAATGGGACTACGAGCAGTACTTC CASKSPREWDYEQYF
. TRBD1 TRBJ2-7 TRBV30 13 TGTGCCTGGAGGACAGGGGTGGCGTACGAGCAGTACTTC CAWRTGVAYEQYF
. . TRBJ2-2 TRBV19 19 TGTGCCAGTAGTAGAGACTACCCTGGAGTAGTTACGAACACCGGGGAGCTGTTTTTT CASSRDYPGVVTNTGELFF
. TRBD1 TRBJ2-3 TRBV7-3 18 TGTGCCAGCAGCTCACCCTCTGGCGGGACAGGGGTCCGAGATACGCAGTATTTT CASSSPSGGTGVRDTQYF
. . TRBJ2-5 TRBV5-1 14 TGCGCCAGCAGCTTGGCAGGGGTTCAAGAGACCCAGTACTTC CASSLAGVQETQYF
. . TRBJ1-1 TRBV10-2 14 TGCGCCAGCAGTGAGTCCCGGGGATCCACTGAAGCTTTCTTT CASSESRGSTEAFF
. . TRBJ1-1 TRBV7-9 15 TGTGCCAGCAGCTTAGTTGCCGGGTCTGGCACTGAAGCTTTCTTT CASSLVAGSGTEAFF
. . TRBJ2-5 TRBV4-1 17 TGCGCCAGCAGCCTCTACCCTGGGAGACAGGGAGGAGAGACCCAGTACTTC CASSLYPGRQGGETQYF
. . TRBJ2-3 TRBV19 16 TGTGCCAGTAGTAATGAGAAGTCTATATACACAGATACGCAGTATTTT CASSNEKSIYTDTQYF
. . TRBJ1-2 TRBV9 14 TGTGCCAGCAGCCCCATTCCGGGGGACTATGGCTACACCTTC CASSPIPGDYGYTF
once TRBD2 TRBJ2-1 TRBV3-1/TRBV3-2 13 TGTGCCAGCAGCCACGCGGGCGGGAGTGAGCAGTTCTTC CASSHAGGSEQFF
few TRBD1 TRBJ2-7 TRBV7-9 16 TGTGCCAGCAGCTCCTTCCGGGACAGGGTAATCTACGAGCAGTACTTC CASSSFRDRVIYEQYF
. TRBD2 TRBJ2-3 TRBV20-1 14 TGCAGTGCTAGTACGGGAGGGGTCACAGATACGCAGTATTTT CSASTGGVTDTQYF
. TRBD1 TRBJ1-2 TRBV30 13 TGTGCCGGTTGGGACAGGGGAGTCTATGGCTACACCTTC CAGWDRGVYGYTF
. . TRBJ1-1 TRBV5-1 14 TGCGCCAGCAGCTTGTCTGGGACTGACACTGAAGCTTTCTTT CASSLSGTDTEAFF
. . TRBJ1-3 TRBV19 16 TGTGCCAGTAGTATTCCAGGGATGAACTCTGGAAACACCATATATTTT CASSIPGMNSGNTIYF
. . TRBJ2-7 TRBV19 14 TGTGCCAGTAGTATGGTCAGGGGAGCCTACGAGCAGTACTTC CASSMVRGAYEQYF
once . TRBJ2-5 TRBV7-9 15 TGTGCCAGCAGCCCCGTGGAGGTCAGCAAAGAGACCCAGTACTTC CASSPVEVSKETQYF
few TRBD1 TRBJ1-5 TRBV19 18 TGTGCCAGTAGTGCGAACCGGGACAGGGGGTATGGCAATCAGCCCCAGCATTTT CASSANRDRGYGNQPQHF
. . TRBJ1-2 TRBV19 14 TGTGCCAGTAGCAAGGGGGGGGTTGGGTATGGCTACACCTTC CASSKGGVGYGYTF
. TRBD1 TRBJ1-2 TRBV4-2 15 TGTGCCAGCAGCCAAGAAGGGGGCCACGTCTATGGCTACACCTTC CASSQEGGHVYGYTF
. TRBD1 TRBJ2-1 TRBV7-2 15 TGTGCCAGCAGCTTACGAGGGGGCGCCGACAATGAGCAGTTCTTC CASSLRGGADNEQFF
. TRBD1 TRBJ1-5 TRBV27 15 TGTGCCAGCAGTCCCCGGGACAGGGCAGTTGCGCCCCAGCATTTT CASSPRDRAVAPQHF
few TRBD2 TRBJ2-7 TRBV13 14 TGTGCCAGCAGCAGGCGGGACTACCCCTACGAGCAGTACTTC CASSRRDYPYEQYF
. . TRBJ1-4 TRBV4-2 15 TGTGCCAGCAGCCAACCACGAGGATCTAATGAAAAACTGTTTTTT CASSQPRGSNEKLFF
. TRBD1 TRBJ1-6 TRBV9 16 TGTGCCAGCAGCGCCGGGACAGGCCTCTCCTCCACACCCCTCCACTTT CASSAGTGLSSTPLHF
once TRBD1 TRBJ2-7 TRBV28 15 TGTGCCAGCAGCGAGGTAACAGGGGCTACCTACGAGCAGTACTTC CASSEVTGATYEQYF
. . TRBJ2-7 TRBV29-1 15 TGCAGCGTTGAAGAAGGGTCGGTCAGGGGAGGGGAGCAGTACTTC CSVEEGSVRGGEQYF
. . TRBJ2-7 TRBV20-1 11 TGCAGTGCTAGAATAATCGAGGCTAGATATTTC CSARIIEARYF
. TRBD2 TRBJ2-2 TRBV3-1/TRBV3-2 16 TGTGCCAGCAGCCAAGAAGCGGCAGGGAGGGGCGGGGAGCTGTTTTTT CASSQEAAGRGGELFF
. TRBD2 TRBJ2-5 TRBV5-1 14 TGCGCCAGCAGCTGGCGGGGGAGCCAAGAGACCCAGTACTTC CASSWRGSQETQYF
. TRBD1 TRBJ1-1 TRBV11-2 18 TGTGCCAGCAGCACGATGCGACAGGGGGCCAACTTGAACATTGAAGCTTTCTTT CASSTMRQGANLNIEAFF
. TRBD1 TRBJ1-5 TRBV7-6 14 TGTGCCAGCAGCTTGACAGGGAACGACCAGCCCCAGCATTTT CASSLTGNDQPQHF
. . TRBJ2-3 TRBV15 14 TGTGCCACCGCGGGACGGAGCCCCACAGATACGCAGTATTTT CATAGRSPTDTQYF
. . TRBJ1-4 TRBV19 13 TGTGCCAGTACGGGGGGATCACTGGAAAAACTGTTTTTT CASTGGSLEKLFF
. . TRBJ2-6 TRBV19 17 TGTGCCAGTAGTATGAGACCCCCTAGCTCTGGGGCCAACGTCCTGACTTTC CASSMRPPSSGANVLTF
. . TRBJ2-3 TRBV6-5 15 TGTGCCAGCAGTTACGGTGGGAGAGGAACAGATACGCAGTATTTT CASSYGGRGTDTQYF
. . TRBJ2-1 TRBV2 14 TGTGCCAGCAGTGAAGAGCGCTCCTACAATGAGCAGTTCTTC CASSEERSYNEQFF
. . TRBJ1-2 TRBV13 15 TGTGCCAGCAGCTTAGCGGGGATGGGGGCTTATGGCTACACCTTC CASSLAGMGAYGYTF
. TRBD1 TRBJ2-2 TRBV6-5 15 TGTGCCAGCAGACCCACAGGGGGGAACACCGGGGAGCTGTTTTTT CASRPTGGNTGELFF
few TRBD1 TRBJ1-1 TRBV7-3 14 TGTGCCAGCAGCTTAACGTTGGGGACAGGGCGAGCTTTCTTT CASSLTLGTGRAFF
. . TRBJ2-4 TRBV3-1/TRBV3-2 13 TGTGCCAGCAGCCAAAGCCTCCTTAGTATTCAGTACTTC CASSQSLLSIQYF
. TRBD1 TRBJ2-1 TRBV9 16 TGTGCCAGCAGCGTAGGGGGACAGGTGGTTGACAATGAGCAGTTCTTC CASSVGGQVVDNEQFF
. . TRBJ1-6 TRBV7-9 15 TGTGCCAGCAGTCGCACAGGGATCCAAGGATCACCCCTCCACTTT CASSRTGIQGSPLHF
. TRBD2 TRBJ2-5 TRBV7-6 16 TGTGCCAGCAGCGCGCGAGGGACTACCGACCAAGAGACCCAGTACTTC CASSARGTTDQETQYF
. . TRBJ2-3 TRBV7-9 15 TGTGCCAGCAAAAACGATCCAGGGGGGAGAGATACGCAGTATTTT CASKNDPGGRDTQYF
. TRBD1 TRBJ2-1 TRBV2 16 TGTGCCAGCAGTGCCGCGACAGGGGGCGGGTACAATGAGCAGTTCTTC CASSAATGGGYNEQFF
once TRBD2 TRBJ2-5 TRBV5-1 15 TGCGCCAGCAGCTTGAGGTCTAGCGGGCAAGAGACCCAGTACTTC CASSLRSSGQETQYF
. TRBD2 TRBJ2-1 TRBV7-8 15 TGTGCCAGCAGCCCCTCCGGGACTAGGAACAATGAGCAGTTCTTC CASSPSGTRNNEQFF
. . TRBJ2-5 TRBV6-5 13 TGTGCCAGCAGCCCCGGACGGGTCGGGGGCCAGTACTTC CASSPGRVGGQYF
few TRBD2 TRBJ2-7 TRBV18 14 TGTGCCAGCACACGGGAGGCGGGGACCTACGAGCAGTACTTC CASTREAGTYEQYF
. . TRBJ2-2 TRBV24-1 16 TGTGCCACCAGTGAGGTCCGGGGACAATCGGGCGGGGAGCTGTTTTTT CATSEVRGQSGGELFF
. . TRBJ1-1 TRBV4-1 14 TGCGCCAGCAGCCAGCCATCGGGTTACACTGAAGCTTTCTTT CASSQPSGYTEAFF
. TRBD2 TRBJ2-2 TRBV6-6 16 TGTGCCAGCAGTTACTCTGGCGGGGGGGCCACCGGGGAGCTGTTTTTT CASSYSGGGATGELFF
. . TRBJ1-6 TRBV27 14 TGTGCCAGCAGTACCCAAGGGACTTATTCACCCCTCCACTTT CASSTQGTYSPLHF
. TRBD1 TRBJ1-3 TRBV7-2 16 TGTGCCAGCAGCTTCGGGCAGGGGGCGACTGGAAACACCATATATTTT CASSFGQGATGNTIYF